Sequencing of this TCR beta chain was carried out in a study of blood T cell repertoires in COVID-19. Study summary: Samples taken during acute and convalescent COVID-19 were collected in the United States, Italy and Spain. Sample material is recorded as cDNA or gDNA derived from T cells, B-cell-depleted T cells, or PBMCs.

Germline CDR1 and CDR2: ENHRY and SYGVKD. The CDR3 is 14 amino acids. V gave up 7 bases and J gave up 0 bases, with 13 bases separating them. In the authors' methods: How many nucleated cells were present was estimated from reference gene primer amplification. The assay was immunoSEQ multiplex PCR, and TCRdb's table has in-frame clones only and misses some. Clone size and V and J calls were adopted from that table, with D and trimming inferred from the DNA. The table lists approximately 66,000 clones, around 70% of them singletons, with 22% in the top ten. The rearrangement uses TRBV10-3 and TRBJ2-7; possible D gene TRBD1, 6 bases. The TCR was taken from a man aged 60 to 75 with acute or convalescent COVID-19. Sequencing was performed on peripheral blood. The CDR3 sequence: CAITKGHNSYEQYV. The CDR3 DNA follows: TGTGCCATCACCAAGGGACACAACTCCTACGAGCAGTACGTC.